This T cell receptor beta chain is drawn from a study of Graves' ophthalmopathy and Graves' hyperthyroidism. The study, taken as a whole, reports: Thyroid clonotypes that were expanded above 0.001 frequency mostly also appeared in blood. For separating ophthalmopathy from stable hyperthyroidism, a 13-signature model gave 85% to 90% sensitivity and 81.08% specificity.

In donors with ophthalmopathy, activity was moderate-to-severe, with CAS ≥3, NOSPECS ≥4 and duration under 3 months. This clonotype was observed at least ten times. No antigen is known for it. Germline-derived CDR1 and CDR2 are LNHDA and SQIVND (reference sequence). The V and J ends lost 3 bases and 4 bases, in that order; junction bases with no gene match: 6. The CDR3 is made up of 15 amino acids. Investigators amplified TCR beta CDR3 regions from RNA transcripts. An opening RT-PCR round employed HTBI primers and preceded a second-round multiplex PCR. TCRdb re-analysed the multiplex PCR reads in MiXCR, keeping a single row per CDR3 protein. This sample has about 740,000 distinct CDR3 sequences, with roughly 41% found just once.

The chain combines TRBV19 with TRBJ2-5; 9 bases line up with TRBD2. The sequencing input was peripheral blood. This clonotype was sampled from an adult man with Graves' ophthalmopathy. This chain's CDR3 is CASSMGTSTGETQYF. The CDR3 DNA reads as TGTGCCAGTAGTATGGGGACTAGCACTGGAGAGACCCAGTACTTC. Drawing the rest from reference TRBV19 and TRBJ2-5, the complete variable domain is DGGITQSPKYLFRKEGQNVTLSCEQNLNHDAMYWYRQDPGQGLRLIYYSQIVNDFQKGDIAEGYSVSREKKESFPLTVTSAQKNPTAFYLCASSMGTSTGETQYFGPGTRLLVL.